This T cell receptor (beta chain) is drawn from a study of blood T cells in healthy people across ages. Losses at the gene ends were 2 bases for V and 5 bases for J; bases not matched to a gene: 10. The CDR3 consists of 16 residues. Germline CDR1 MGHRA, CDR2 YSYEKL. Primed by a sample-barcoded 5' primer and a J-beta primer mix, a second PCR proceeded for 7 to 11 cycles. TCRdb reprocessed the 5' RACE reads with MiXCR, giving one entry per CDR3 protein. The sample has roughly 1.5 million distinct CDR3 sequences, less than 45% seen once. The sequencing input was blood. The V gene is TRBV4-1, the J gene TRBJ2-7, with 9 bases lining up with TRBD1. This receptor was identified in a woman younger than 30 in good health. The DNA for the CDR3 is TGCGCCAGCAGCCAAACCCCGGGACAGGGAATCGACGAGCAGTACTTC. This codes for CASSQTPGQGIDEQYF.